The 30 T cell receptor beta chains in this list originate from one sample, sequenced in a study of cytomegalovirus exposure and HLA in healthy donors. Primers: 60 Vbeta forward and 13 Jbeta reverse. TCRdb keeps only in-frame clones here, not all; method: immunoSEQ multiplex PCR. The sample includes approximately 99,000 clones, about three quarters of them seen just once. The sequenced sample consisted of PBMCs. These receptors came from a middle-aged man in good health and CMV-seronegative.

The genes are TRBV6-5 and TRBJ1-4; TRBD1 is a possible D gene (6 bases). The CDR3 extends over 15 amino acids. CDR1 is MNHEY, CDR2 SVGAGI, per germline. Trimming took 6 bases from V and 8 from J, leaving 19 bases between them. The CDR3 DNA reads TGTGCCAGCAGGGACTACAGGGAGGGCTCGGAAAAACTGTTTTTT. Translated: CASRDYREGSEKLFF.

The rearrangement links TRBV11-2 to TRBJ2-3; 10 nucleotides agree with TRBD2. The CDR3 runs 17 residues. The junction had 9 bases not matched to a gene; V was cut back by 5 bases and J by 1 base. Germline V CDR1 and CDR2: SGHAT, FQNNGV. For the CDR3, the DNA is TGTGCCAGCAGCCCAAATAGCGGGGGGTTTGGCACAGATACGCAGTATTTT. Translation gives CASSPNSGGFGTDTQYF.

This chain links TRBV19 with TRBJ2-1, with TRBD2 matching 7 bases. With 0 bases clipped from V and 2 bases from J, the junction kept 7 bases outside the gene matches. Germline CDR1 and CDR2: LNHDA and SQIVND (reference sequence). There are 17 residues in the CDR3. This CDR3 reads CASSIDLERGPYNEQFF. CDR3 DNA sequence: TGTGCCAGTAGTATAGATCTCGAGCGGGGTCCCTACAATGAGCAGTTCTTC.

The chain recombines TRBV7-9 with TRBJ2-3; D ambiguous. In germline, CDR1 is SEHNR, CDR2 FQNEAQ (reference sequence). The V end was cut by 2 bases, the J end by 4 bases, with 7 bases between. The CDR3 has 13 amino acids. For the CDR3, the DNA is TGTGCCAGCAGCTTATTGCGTTCAGATACGCAGTATTTT. Translation gives CASSLLRSDTQYF.

This clone was picked up a small number of times. The rearrangement uses TRBV15 and TRBJ1-1; D is unclear. The germline V and J ends were trimmed by 5 bases and 4 bases, with 11 bases remaining between them. This CDR3 comprises 13 residues. CDR1 and CDR2 (germline): LNHNV, YYDKDF (reference sequence). The chain's CDR3 is CATSSRQLTEAFF. In DNA, the CDR3 is TGTGCCACCAGCTCCCGACAACTCACTGAAGCTTTCTTT.

The chain is built from TRBV18 and TRBJ1-5; possibly TRBD1 for D (6 bases). V was cut by 3 bases and J by 5 bases, with 14 bases left in between. Germline V lookup: CDR1 KGHSH, CDR2 LQKENI. The CDR3 is 15 amino acids. The CDR3 nucleotides read TGTGCCAGCTCACCTCGAACAGGGAGTGATCAGCCCCAGCATTTT. It yields the protein CASSPRTGSDQPQHF.

This chain joins TRBV11-3 and TRBJ2-5, with D tentatively TRBD2 (6 bases). This CDR3 is 14 amino acids long. CDR1 is SGHNT, CDR2 YENEEA, per germline. V dropped 6 bases and J dropped 2 bases, with 13 bases sitting between them. CDR3 sequence (DNA): TGTGCCAGCAGTGTCGAGGAGGGACAAGAGACCCAGTACTTC. Its translation: CASSVEEGQETQYF.

The chain links TRBV6-5 to TRBJ2-3; the D is unclear. This CDR3 contains 13 residues. The ends were cut back, 6 bases at V and 1 base at J, with 8 bases in the middle. Germline V lookup: CDR1 MNHEY, CDR2 SVGAGI. For the CDR3, the DNA is TGTGCCAGCAGGGGCCATGGCACAGATACGCAGTATTTT. Translation gives CASRGHGTDTQYF.

This clone was seen just once. This sequence joins TRBV28 and TRBJ1-2; 10 bases map to TRBD1. The CDR3 consists of 15 residues. Germline V gene data show CDR1 as MDHEN and CDR2 as SYDVKM. V was clipped by 6 bases and J by 7 bases; unmatched bases: 11. The CDR3 protein is CASSPLGQGGIGYTF. The CDR3 region has the DNA TGTGCCAGCAGCCCCCTTGGACAGGGGGGAATTGGCTACACCTTC.

The rearrangement links TRBV18 to TRBJ2-7, with TRBD1 matching over 7 bases. Germline values: CDR1 KGHSH, CDR2 LQKENI. V shed 2 bases and J 5 bases; nucleotides not matched to a gene: 9. This CDR3 is 15 amino acids long. In DNA, the CDR3 is TGTGCCAGCTCACCAACCCCCCAGGGGGAGAACGAGCAGTACTTC. Protein sequence: CASSPTPQGENEQYF.

The rearrangement uses TRBV6-5 and TRBJ2-1; 7 bases line up with TRBD2. Germline V gene data show CDR1 as MNHEY and CDR2 as SVGAGI. The CDR3 contains 14 residues. Trimming took 9 bases from V and 5 from J; bases not matched to a gene: 10. The CDR3: CASKRAGHDNEQFF. The CDR3 nucleotides read TGTGCCAGTAAGCGAGCGGGGCATGACAATGAGCAGTTCTTC.

The CDR3 nucleotides are TGCGCCAGCAGCCACCCGGGAAAGGGCACTGAAGCTTTCTTT. This encodes CASSHPGKGTEAFF. The J gene is TRBJ1-1, the V gene TRBV4-1; D uncertain. This CDR3 region has 14 residues. Trimming cost V 3 bases and J 4 bases, with 12 bases left between them. Germline V gene sequence: CDR1 MGHRA, CDR2 YSYEKL.

The chain is built from TRBV5-6 and TRBJ1-6; weak D call: TRBD1 (5 bases). The V end lost 3 bases, the J end lost 7 bases, and 11 bases lay between the germline ends. This CDR3 has 14 amino acids. In germline, CDR1 is SGHDT, CDR2 YYEEEE. CDR3 amino acids: CASSYGTSNSPLHF. CDR3 coding DNA: TGTGCCAGCAGCTACGGGACTTCAAATTCACCCCTCCACTTT. The whole variable domain, remainder taken from reference TRBV5-6 and TRBJ1-6, is DAGVTQSPTHLIKTRGQQVTLRCSPKSGHDTVSWYQQALGQGPQFIFQYYEEEERQRGNFPDRFSGHQFPNYSSELNVNALLLGDSALYLCASSYGTSNSPLHFGNGTRLTVT.

The V call is TRBV5-4, the J call TRBJ2-1; TRBD2 matches 8 bases. With 6 bases clipped from V and 2 bases from J, the junction kept 7 bases outside the gene matches. Germline V gives CDR1 SGHNT, CDR2 YYREEE (reference sequence). The CDR3 runs to 15 residues. Written as DNA, the CDR3 is TGTGCCAGCACCACGGCGGGGGGCACCTACAATGAGCAGTTCTTC. It yields the protein CASTTAGGTYNEQFF.

The chain recombines TRBV6-5 with TRBJ2-3; D is unclear. Germline values: CDR1 MNHEY, CDR2 SVGAGI. V gave up 6 bases and J gave up 3 bases, with 13 bases separating them. CDR3 size: 14 residues. The CDR3 reads CASSPSVWTDTQYF. The CDR3 nucleotides read TGTGCCAGCAGCCCCTCGGTGTGGACAGATACGCAGTATTTT.

The chain employs TRBV5-4 and TRBJ1-4; 8 nucleotides align to TRBD1. V lost 3 bases and J lost 3; bases outside the gene matches: 4. Per the germline V gene, CDR1 is SGHNT and CDR2 is YYREEE (reference sequence). There are 15 residues in the CDR3. The CDR3 sequence is CASSSGQEANEKLFF. The CDR3 nucleotides read TGTGCCAGCAGCTCGGGACAGGAAGCTAATGAAAAACTGTTTTTT.

J is TRBJ2-7 and V is TRBV6-6, with 9 bases identical to TRBD1. Looked up from germline, CDR1 is MNHNY and CDR2 is SVGAGI (reference sequence). After removal of 4 bases from V and 5 bases from J, the junction contained 6 bases not matched to a gene. CDR3 size: 14 residues. Written as DNA, the CDR3 is TGTGCCAGCAGTTGGCCGGACAGGGGCGACGAGCAGTACTTC. This codes for CASSWPDRGDEQYF.

The genes are TRBV18 and TRBJ2-3, with D perhaps matching TRBD2 (6 bases). V was pared by 4 bases and J by 4 bases, with 18 bases between. Germline lookup yields CDR1 KGHSH and CDR2 LQKENI. CDR3 length: 16 amino acids. This chain's CDR3 is CASSLLQGAGSDTQYF. CDR3 sequence (DNA): TGTGCCAGCTCACTACTCCAGGGAGCGGGTTCAGATACGCAGTATTTT.

As concerns this clone: A read error may produce the germline difference seen at one junction end. V and J are TRBV13 and TRBJ2-1; unclear D gene. Germline assignment: CDR1 PRHDT and CDR2 FYEKMQ (reference sequence). The CDR3 length is 15 residues. CDR3 protein: CASSFIAVSCNEQFF. The DNA for the CDR3 is TGTGCCAGCAGCTTTATAGCAGTCTCCTGCAATGAGCAGTTCTTC.

The chain combines TRBV27 with TRBJ2-1; TRBD1 matches at 8 bases. The germline V gene has CDR1 MNHEY and CDR2 SMNVEV (reference sequence). CDR3 size: 13 residues. Trimming removed 5 bases from V and 9 bases from J; junction bases left unmatched: 6. CDR3 sequence (DNA): TGTGCCAGCAGTATCCTACAGGGGGGTGAGCAGTTCTTC. This sequence encodes CASSILQGGEQFF.

The rearrangement joins TRBV30 to TRBJ1-1; a weak D match, TRBD1 (5 bases). The germline gives CDR1 GTSNPN, CDR2 SVGIG (reference sequence). The CDR3 is made up of 11 amino acids. The V end lost 1 base, the J end lost 6 bases, and 6 bases lay between the germline ends. Here the CDR3 DNA reads TGTGCCTGGAGTGCGGGGGCTGAAGCTTTCTTT. Encoded protein: CAWSAGAEAFF.

V usage is TRBV5-4 and J usage is TRBJ2-2, with TRBD2 matching over 7 bases. The CDR3 totals 16 residues. Trimming took 3 bases from V and 3 from J; bases not matched to a gene: 8. From germline, CDR1 is SGHNT and CDR2 YYREEE (reference sequence). CDR3 region: CASSSGGGPYTGELFF. The CDR3 nucleotides read TGTGCCAGCAGCTCTGGGGGAGGGCCGTACACCGGGGAGCTGTTTTTT.

This clone was found many times. The gene calls are TRBV5-1 and TRBJ2-1; 11 nucleotides match TRBD2. This CDR3 has 14 residues. V was clipped by 4 bases and J by 10 bases; unmatched bases: 7. Germline V lookup: CDR1 SGHRS, CDR2 YFSETQ. The CDR3 nucleotides read TGCGCCAGCAGCGAGGGACTAGCGGTAGAAGAGCAGTTCTTC. Translated: CASSEGLAVEEQFF.

The chain is built from TRBV5-1 and TRBJ1-2, with D maybe TRBD1 (5 bases). V lost 5 bases, J lost 1 base, and 27 bases lay in between. Germline V gene sequence: CDR1 SGHRS, CDR2 YFSETQ. The CDR3 spans 19 residues. The CDR3 protein is CASSFFLPRAERDNYGYTF. The CDR3 region has the DNA TGCGCCAGCAGTTTTTTCCTCCCCAGGGCAGAGCGGGATAACTATGGCTACACCTTC.

This chain joins TRBV5-6 and TRBJ1-2; TRBD1 matches 8 bases. The ends lost 4 bases at V and 1 base at J; junction bases unmatched: 6. The CDR3 length is 15 residues. CDR1 SGHDT and CDR2 YYEEEE come from the germline V gene. Here the CDR3 DNA reads TGTGCCAGCAGCCTTTGGACAGGGCATAACTATGGCTACACCTTC. Its translation: CASSLWTGHNYGYTF.

The chain links TRBV28 to TRBJ2-1, with 11 bases that match TRBD2. With V trimmed by 5 bases and J by 7 bases, 7 bases remained unmatched. This CDR3 has 15 residues. Germline lookup yields CDR1 MDHEN and CDR2 SYDVKM. The CDR3 DNA follows: TGTGCCAGCAGTCCTCTAGCGGGGGGAGTTAATGAGCAGTTCTTC. Amino acid sequence: CASSPLAGGVNEQFF.

This clone was detected a few times. This chain uses TRBV28 with TRBJ1-5, with D possibly TRBD1 on 6 matching bases. Trimming took 4 bases from V and 3 from J, leaving 13 bases between them. The germline CDR1 and CDR2 sequences are MDHEN and SYDVKM. CDR3 length: 15 residues. CDR3 region: CASSSIQGYNQPQHF. The CDR3 bases are TGTGCCAGCAGTTCGATACAGGGTTACAATCAGCCCCAGCATTTT.

The V call is TRBV4-2, the J call TRBJ2-7, with D tentatively TRBD1 (7 bases). V shed 0 bases and J shed 3 bases, with 12 bases lying between them. There are 15 residues in the CDR3. Germline V gene sequence: CDR1 LGHNA, CDR2 YNFKEQ. The CDR3, as DNA: TGTGCCAGCAGCCAAGAGGAGGGGGCGCACTACGAGCAGTACTTC. Translation: CASSQEEGAHYEQYF.

This clone came up once. The genes are TRBV7-9 and TRBJ2-7; 10 bases line up with TRBD2. J lost 3 bases, V lost 5 bases, and 7 bases had no gene match. This CDR3 is 15 amino acids long. Germline CDR1 SEHNR, CDR2 FQNEAQ (reference sequence). The CDR3 DNA follows: TGTGCCAGCAGCCAGCGGGGGGGCTTATACTACGAGCAGTACTTC. Protein: CASSQRGGLYYEQYF.

This rearrangement joins TRBV6-5 to TRBJ2-7; 9 bases align to TRBD2. This CDR3 spans 15 amino acids. Germline trimming cut 3 bases from V and 0 bases from J; bases unmatched to any gene: 3. Looked up from germline, CDR1 is MNHEY and CDR2 is SVGAGI. The CDR3 is CASSYLAGNSYEQYF. As DNA, the CDR3 is TGTGCCAGCAGTTATCTAGCGGGGAACTCCTACGAGCAGTACTTC.